These 26 T cell receptor beta chains were all obtained from the same sample, sequenced in a study of cytomegalovirus exposure and HLA in healthy donors. The PCR had 60 Vbeta and 13 Jbeta primers. Using immunoSEQ multiplex PCR, the repertoire was profiled, and TCRdb retains in-frame clones only, with some absent. The sample yields approximately 200,000 clones, around 79% seen once. The sample taken for sequencing was PBMCs. These TCRs come from a girl aged 5 to 17 in good health and CMV-seropositive.

The chain couples TRBV6-1 to TRBJ2-1; possible D gene TRBD1, 6 bases. The CDR3 sequence is 13 residues long. Per germline, CDR1 MNHNS and CDR2 SASEGT. V lost 7 bases to trimming and J lost 4 bases, with 11 bases between them. DNA for the CDR3: TGTGCCAGCACCCCTACAGGGTACAATGAGCAGTTCTTC. Amino acids: CASTPTGYNEQFF.

The chain is built from TRBV11-2 and TRBJ2-5; D may be TRBD1 (6 bases). The CDR3 extends over 13 amino acids. CDR1 is SGHAT, CDR2 FQNNGV, per germline. Trimming stripped 0 bases from V and 6 bases from J, with 8 bases between. The CDR3, as DNA: TGTGCCAGCAGCTTAGAACAGGGAAAGACCCAGTACTTC. This translates into CASSLEQGKTQYF.

The V gene is TRBV4-3, the J gene TRBJ2-7, with 7 positions matching TRBD1. This CDR3 is built from 18 residues. V dropped 1 base and J dropped 2; count of bases not matched to a gene: 14. The germline gives CDR1 LGHNA, CDR2 YSLEER. DNA of the CDR3: TGCGCCAGCAGCCAAGCCATTCACTCGGGACAGTCAACCTACGAGCAGTACTTC. Encoded protein: CASSQAIHSGQSTYEQYF.

The rearrangement uses TRBV30 and TRBJ1-5; D is unclear. The germline V and J ends were trimmed by 0 bases and 0 bases, with 12 bases remaining between them. The V gene's germline CDR1 is GTSNPN and CDR2 SVGIG (reference sequence). The CDR3 length is 16 residues. CDR3 in amino acids: CAWSVPPYYSNQPQHF. CDR3 nucleotide sequence: TGTGCCTGGAGTGTTCCCCCCTACTATAGCAATCAGCCCCAGCATTTT.

The chain has TRBV5-1 and TRBJ1-2, with D tentatively TRBD1 (6 bases). Deletions cut 4 bases from V and 6 bases from J, with 19 bases between. This CDR3 region has 15 residues. Germline V gene data show CDR1 as SGHRS and CDR2 as YFSETQ. In DNA form, the CDR3 reads TGCGCCAGCAGCCCCCCGGTGGGGGCTGTCCATGGCTACACCTTC. Protein: CASSPPVGAVHGYTF.

The CDR3 nucleotides are TGTGCCAGCAGTAACGGGCAGGGCGCTGAAGCTTTCTTT. This codes for CASSNGQGAEAFF. This chain links TRBV6-5 with TRBJ1-1; perhaps TRBD1 as D (5 bases). Between the trimmed V and J ends, which lost 5 bases and 6 bases, there was a span of 13 bases. Germline V gives CDR1 MNHEY, CDR2 SVGAGI. The CDR3 has 13 residues.

The chain recombines TRBV21-1 with TRBJ1-5. TRBV21-1 represents a pseudogene. This CDR3 has 17 residues. CDR3 in amino acids: CASRDCPGVLLNQPQHF. In DNA, the CDR3 is TGTGCCAGCAGGGACTGCCCAGGAGTCTTATTAAATCAGCCCCAGCATTTT.

The chain couples TRBV6-5 to TRBJ1-2; tentatively, D is TRBD1 (5 bases). Trimming removed 7 bases from V and 4 bases from J, with 16 bases in between. CDR3 length: 14 amino acids. Germline V gene lookup returns CDR1 MNHEY and CDR2 SVGAGI. This CDR3 reads CASTKDGGTYGYTF. Here the CDR3 DNA reads TGTGCCAGCACCAAAGACGGGGGAACCTATGGCTACACCTTC.

The V and J genes are TRBV19 and TRBJ1-5; the D gene is possibly TRBD1 (6 bases). The CDR3 length is 14 residues. CDR1 LNHDA and CDR2 SQIVND come from the germline V gene (reference sequence). Trimming stripped 4 bases from V and 6 bases from J, with 13 bases between. CDR3 in amino acids: CASSTEGGPQPQHF. CDR3 DNA: TGTGCCAGTAGTACCGAGGGGGGGCCTCAGCCCCAGCATTTT.

The chain recombines TRBV5-1 with TRBJ1-1; D is unclear. The CDR3 length is 15 residues. V was trimmed by 0 bases and J by 3 bases, leaving 12 bases between them. CDR1 SGHRS and CDR2 YFSETQ come from the germline V gene. CDR3 in amino acids: CASSLVAGTYTEAFF. CDR3 in DNA: TGCGCCAGCAGCTTGGTTGCGGGTACGTACACTGAAGCTTTCTTT.

The chain links TRBV13 to TRBJ1-5; unclear D gene. V lost 4 bases, J lost 1 base, and 8 bases lay in between. The CDR3 runs 14 residues. Germline V gene sequence: CDR1 PRHDT, CDR2 FYEKMQ (reference sequence). DNA of the CDR3: TGTGCCAGCAGCTCCGGGTCAAGCAATCAGCCCCAGCATTTT. Amino acid sequence: CASSSGSSNQPQHF.

The chain uses TRBV19 and TRBJ2-2; D possibly corresponds to TRBD1 (5 bases). Trimming cost V 4 bases and J 5 bases, with 11 bases left between them. Germline V gene sequence: CDR1 LNHDA, CDR2 SQIVND (reference sequence). The CDR3 is 14 amino acids. In DNA form, the CDR3 reads TGTGCCAGTAGTAAGGTCAGGGTAACCGGGGAGCTGTTTTTT. Translated: CASSKVRVTGELFF.

This clone was seen a handful of times. The rearrangement links TRBV27 to TRBJ1-2; a weak D match, TRBD1 (6 bases). The V end lost 0 bases, the J end lost 8 bases, and 13 bases lay between the germline ends. The germline V gene has CDR1 MNHEY and CDR2 SMNVEV (reference sequence). CDR3 length: 14 amino acids. The CDR3 loop reads CASSLSPGVWGYTF. The CDR3 coding sequence is TGTGCCAGCAGTTTATCCCCAGGGGTGTGGGGCTACACCTTC.

The gene calls are TRBV10-3 and TRBJ2-3; TRBD1 might be the D (6 bases). Deletions cut 6 bases from V and 2 bases from J, with 15 bases between. The CDR3 has 15 amino acids. Per the germline V gene, CDR1 is ENHRY and CDR2 is SYGVKD. The CDR3 region has the DNA TGTGCCATCAGCGGCGGACAGTCGCCCACAGATACGCAGTATTTT. This encodes CAISGGQSPTDTQYF.

V is TRBV6-5 and J is TRBJ2-7; TRBD2 aligns across 10 bases. After removal of 4 bases from V and 2 bases from J, the junction contained 8 bases not matched to a gene. The CDR3 is 16 amino acids. Germline CDR1 MNHEY, CDR2 SVGAGI. CDR3 sequence reads: CASSFRLAGAAYEQYF. In DNA, the CDR3 is TGTGCCAGCAGTTTCCGCCTAGCGGGGGCCGCCTACGAGCAGTACTTC.

The chain employs TRBV6-5 and TRBJ1-1; no reliable D call. The CDR3 is 13 amino acids. Deletions cut 5 bases from V and 1 base from J, with 8 bases between. CDR1 MNHEY and CDR2 SVGAGI come from the germline V gene. CDR3 residues: CASSIRENTEAFF. For the CDR3, the DNA is TGTGCCAGCAGTATCCGGGAGAACACTGAAGCTTTCTTT.

The chain has TRBV4-1 and TRBJ2-1; weak D call: TRBD2 (7 bases). Germline V gene data show CDR1 as MGHRA and CDR2 as YSYEKL. The germline V and J ends were trimmed by 1 base and 2 bases, with 15 bases remaining between them. CDR3 length: 17 amino acids. The CDR3 DNA sequence: TGCGCCAGCAGCCAAGTGGCGCGGGGGCCCACCTACAATGAGCAGTTCTTC. It codes for CASSQVARGPTYNEQFF.

The rearrangement links TRBV13 to TRBJ2-2; D not certain. Germline V gives CDR1 PRHDT, CDR2 FYEKMQ (reference sequence). Trimming removed 8 bases at V and 1 base at J, with 5 bases between. The CDR3 runs to 12 residues. Here the CDR3 DNA reads TGTGCCAGCGTCAAGAACACCGGGGAGCTGTTTTTT. Its protein is CASVKNTGELFF.

This clone came up a few times. The gene calls are TRBV11-3 and TRBJ1-4; 9 bases are a match to TRBD1. This CDR3 comprises 15 residues. V shed 5 bases and J 6 bases; nucleotides not matched to a gene: 7. CDR1 is SGHNT and CDR2 is YENEEA in the germline V gene. CDR3 residues: CASSTDRGLDEKLFF. CDR3 DNA sequence: TGTGCCAGCAGCACCGACAGGGGGTTAGATGAAAAACTGTTTTTT. The entire variable domain, with the rest obtained from reference TRBV11-3 and TRBJ1-4, is as follows: EAGVVQSPRYKIIEKKQPVAFWCNPISGHNTLYWYLQNLGQGPELLIRYENEEAVDDSQLPKDRFSAERLKGVDSTLKIQPAELGDSAVYLCASSTDRGLDEKLFFGSGTQLSVL.

V is TRBV25-1 and J is TRBJ1-5, with TRBD1 matching over 8 bases. The CDR3 extends over 14 amino acids. Germline assignment: CDR1 MGHDK and CDR2 SYGVNS. V gave up 4 bases and J gave up 5 bases; unmatched junction bases: 4. CDR3 loop: CASSVGTGYQPQHF. CDR3 coding DNA: TGTGCCAGCAGTGTCGGGACAGGCTATCAGCCCCAGCATTTT.

This chain uses TRBV7-9 with TRBJ1-2; D not certain. The CDR3 is made up of 13 amino acids. The V gene's germline CDR1 is SEHNR and CDR2 FQNEAQ (reference sequence). V lost 1 base, J lost 8 bases, and 11 bases lay in between. The CDR3 nucleotides are TGTGCCAGCAGCTTAGAGCGGCTCAGCGGCTACACCTTC. This encodes CASSLERLSGYTF.

The chain is built from TRBV11-2 and TRBJ1-2; 7 bases are a match to TRBD1. There are 15 residues in the CDR3. V dropped 0 bases and J dropped 8; count of bases not matched to a gene: 9. Germline lookup yields CDR1 SGHAT and CDR2 FQNNGV. DNA for the CDR3: TGTGCCAGCAGCTTAGACAGGAACAGGGGCGGGGGCTACACCTTC. This encodes CASSLDRNRGGGYTF. Full variable domain (remainder filled in from reference TRBV11-2 and TRBJ1-2): EAGVAQSPRYKIIEKRQSVAFWCNPISGHATLYWYQQILGQGPKLLIQFQNNGVVDDSQLPKDRFSAERLKGVDSTLKIQPAKLEDSAVYLCASSLDRNRGGGYTFGSGTRLTVV.

This clone was detected once. This rearrangement joins TRBV15 to TRBJ2-3; TRBD1 aligns across 8 bases. Germline CDR1 LNHNV, CDR2 YYDKDF (reference sequence). This CDR3 region has 16 residues. Unmatched junction bases numbered 11, after V lost 4 bases and J lost 5 bases. This CDR3 is CATSKGGGQGGDTQYF. The CDR3 nucleotides are TGTGCCACCAGCAAAGGAGGTGGACAGGGAGGAGATACGCAGTATTTT.

The rearrangement uses TRBV13 and TRBJ2-7; perhaps TRBD2 as D (5 bases). V lost 8 bases, J lost 3 bases, and 11 bases lay in between. Germline CDR1 reads PRHDT; CDR2 reads FYEKMQ (reference sequence). The length of the CDR3 is 12 residues. The CDR3 loop is CASGLLGYEQYF. The CDR3 nucleotides read TGTGCCAGCGGACTCCTCGGCTACGAGCAGTACTTC.

This clone was observed a single time. The chain couples TRBV5-4 to TRBJ2-5; 8 bases agree with TRBD1. The CDR3 covers 13 residues. Germline V gives CDR1 SGHNT, CDR2 YYREEE (reference sequence). J lost 4 bases, V lost 5 bases, and 4 bases had no gene match. The CDR3: CASRQGEVETQYF. The CDR3 bases are TGTGCCAGCAGACAGGGGGAGGTAGAGACCCAGTACTTC.

The chain combines TRBV5-4 with TRBJ2-7; D is unclear. V lost 5 bases and J lost 6, with 9 bases in between. Germline V CDR1 and CDR2: SGHNT, YYREEE (reference sequence). CDR3 length: 11 residues. Here the CDR3 reads CASSWRGEQYF. CDR3 nucleotide sequence: TGTGCCAGCAGTTGGAGAGGCGAGCAGTACTTC.